This TCR beta chain is from a study of cytotoxic CD8 clonotypes in ibrutinib-treated CLL. The assay was immunoSEQ multiplex PCR, and TCRdb's table has in-frame clones only and misses some. This sample yields roughly 250,000 clones, of which 70% are seen a single time; 15% belongs to the top ten. Sequencing used PBMCs, obtained after 24 months of ibrutinib treatment. This TCR was recovered from a human donor with chronic lymphocytic leukemia.

Written as DNA, the CDR3 is TGTGCCTGGTTCATTCGGGGGAGTTTTTACAATGAGCAGTTCTTC. This codes for CAWFIRGSFYNEQFF. The V gene is TRBV30, the J gene TRBJ2-1; TRBD2 might be the D (6 bases). Per germline, CDR1 GTSNPN and CDR2 SVGIG (reference sequence). This CDR3 is 15 amino acids long. Trimming cost V 5 bases and J 4 bases, with 18 bases left between them.